This TCR beta chain was captured by sequencing in a study of T cells in Graves' hyperthyroidism and ophthalmopathy. Looking at the study overall: At the time of initial diagnosis and before any treatment, peripheral blood was collected.

The study's findings and limits: The model forecast ophthalmopathy, anticipating it by a median around 6.5 months before onset.

Details on this clonotype: Its antigen is currently unknown.

Aged 18 to 65, the patients had hyperthyroidism that was newly diagnosed and had lasted under 2 months. More than 9.5 ml fresh peripheral blood yielded the PBMCs. There were TCR beta CDR3 regions amplified from RNA transcripts. HTBI primers were employed in a first-round RT-PCR of the TCR CDR3. Using its own MiXCR run on the multiplex PCR reads, TCRdb lists one record per CDR3 protein. The sample shows almost 600,000 distinct CDR3 sequences, around 13% of them seen only once. The sample consisted of blood. The sequence was collected from a young woman with Graves' hyperthyroidism that later progressed to Graves' ophthalmopathy.

The DNA for the CDR3 is TGTGCCAGCAGCTTAGATCTCGCTAACTATGGCTACACCTTC. Protein product: CASSLDLANYGYTF. The chain combines TRBV7-9 with TRBJ1-2; D not resolved. V gave up 1 base and J gave up 0 bases, with 6 bases separating them. In germline, CDR1 is SEHNR, CDR2 FQNEAQ (reference sequence). The CDR3 is 14 amino acids.